In this sample, the clone carrying this T cell receptor beta chain turned up many times. What it binds is unknown. The data were taken from a study of Graves' ophthalmopathy and Graves' hyperthyroidism. Study in general: Upon initial diagnosis and before any treatment, peripheral blood was collected. Overall study results and limits: Most expanded thyroid clonotypes above 0.001 frequency also appeared in blood. A model of 13 signatures distinguished ophthalmopathy from stable hyperthyroidism at 85% to 90% sensitivity and 81.08% specificity.

RNA served as the template for amplifying TCR beta CDR3 regions. In the first round, RT-PCR was carried out with HTBI primers, and a multiplex PCR formed the second round. TCRdb re-derived calls from the multiplex PCR reads in MiXCR, one entry per CDR3 protein. The repertoire consists of under 800,000 distinct CDR3 sequences, with around a fifth occurring once and the leading ten covering approximately 6.9%. Germline V gene sequence: CDR1 MNHNS, CDR2 SASEGT. There are 13 residues in the CDR3. Trimming removed 8 bases at V and 4 bases at J, with 12 bases between. In this cohort, patients with other autoimmune diseases, uncontrolled infections, pregnancy or lactation were excluded.

This receptor was identified in a woman under 30 with stable Graves' hyperthyroidism. Some clones in this sample may be carry-over from other donors' samples. The sequenced material came from peripheral blood. This chain uses TRBV6-1 with TRBJ1-5, with D perhaps matching TRBD1 (5 bases). The CDR3 region has the DNA TGTGCCAGCGCGGGACCTCTTAATCAGCCCCAGCATTTT. This codes for CASAGPLNQPQHF.